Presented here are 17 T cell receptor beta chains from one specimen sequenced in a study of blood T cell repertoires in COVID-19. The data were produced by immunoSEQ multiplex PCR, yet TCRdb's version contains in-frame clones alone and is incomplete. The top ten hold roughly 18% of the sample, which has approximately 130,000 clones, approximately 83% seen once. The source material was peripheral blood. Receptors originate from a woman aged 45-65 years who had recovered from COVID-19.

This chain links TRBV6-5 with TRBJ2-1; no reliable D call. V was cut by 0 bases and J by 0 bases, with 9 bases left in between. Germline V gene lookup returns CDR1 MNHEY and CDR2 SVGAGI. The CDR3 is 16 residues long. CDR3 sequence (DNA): TGTGCCAGCAGTTACTCGTACACAAGCTCCTACAATGAGCAGTTCTTC. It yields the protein CASSYSYTSSYNEQFF.

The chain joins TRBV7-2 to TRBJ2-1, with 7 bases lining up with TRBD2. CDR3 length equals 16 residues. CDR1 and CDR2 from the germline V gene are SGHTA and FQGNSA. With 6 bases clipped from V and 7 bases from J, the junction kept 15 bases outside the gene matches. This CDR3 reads CASRFAAGNVGNEQFF. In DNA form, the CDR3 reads TGTGCCAGCAGATTCGCAGCGGGGAATGTAGGGAATGAGCAGTTCTTC.

The CDR3: CASSIVWALSTEAFF. CDR3 bases: TGTGCCAGTAGTATAGTATGGGCTCTGAGCACTGAAGCTTTCTTT. The chain joins TRBV19 to TRBJ1-1; D ambiguous. V dropped 1 base and J dropped 4 bases, with 13 bases sitting between them. The CDR3 covers 15 residues. CDR1 is LNHDA, CDR2 SQIVND, per germline (reference sequence).

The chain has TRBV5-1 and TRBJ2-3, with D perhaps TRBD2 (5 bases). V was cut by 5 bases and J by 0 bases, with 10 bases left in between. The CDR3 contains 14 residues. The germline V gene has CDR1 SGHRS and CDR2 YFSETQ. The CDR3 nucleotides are TGCGCCAGCAGGGACTCCTCGAGCACAGATACGCAGTATTTT. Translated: CASRDSSSTDTQYF.

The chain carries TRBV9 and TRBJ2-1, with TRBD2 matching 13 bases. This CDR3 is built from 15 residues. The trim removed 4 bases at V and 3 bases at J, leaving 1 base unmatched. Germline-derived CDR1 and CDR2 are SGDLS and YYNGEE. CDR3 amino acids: CASSRTSGGYNEQFF. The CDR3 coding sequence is TGTGCCAGCAGCCGGACTAGCGGGGGCTACAATGAGCAGTTCTTC.

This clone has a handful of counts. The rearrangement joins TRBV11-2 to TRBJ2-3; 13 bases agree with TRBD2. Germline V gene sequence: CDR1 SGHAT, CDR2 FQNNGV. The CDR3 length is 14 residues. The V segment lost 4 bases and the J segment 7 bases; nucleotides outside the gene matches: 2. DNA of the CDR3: TGTGCCAGCAGCTGGGGGACTAGCGGGAATACGCAGTATTTT. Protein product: CASSWGTSGNTQYF.

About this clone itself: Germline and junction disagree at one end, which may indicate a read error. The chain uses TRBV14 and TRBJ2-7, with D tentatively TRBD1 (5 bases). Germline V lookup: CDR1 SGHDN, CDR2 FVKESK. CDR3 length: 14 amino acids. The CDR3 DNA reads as TGTGCCAGCAGTCAAGGGGCTTTCGAATACGAGCAGTACTTC. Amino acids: CASSQGAFEYEQYF.

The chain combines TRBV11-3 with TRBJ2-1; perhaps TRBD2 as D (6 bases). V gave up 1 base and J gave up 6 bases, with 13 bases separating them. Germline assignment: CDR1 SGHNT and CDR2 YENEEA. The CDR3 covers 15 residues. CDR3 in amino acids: CASSLGRTNPNEQFF. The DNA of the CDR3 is TGTGCCAGCAGCTTAGGCAGGACTAACCCCAATGAGCAGTTCTTC.

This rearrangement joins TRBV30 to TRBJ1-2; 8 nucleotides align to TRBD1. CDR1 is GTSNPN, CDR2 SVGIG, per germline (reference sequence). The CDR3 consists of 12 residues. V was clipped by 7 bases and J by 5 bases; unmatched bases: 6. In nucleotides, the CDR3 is TGTGCCTACGGACAGGGCCGATATGGCTACACCTTC. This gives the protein CAYGQGRYGYTF.

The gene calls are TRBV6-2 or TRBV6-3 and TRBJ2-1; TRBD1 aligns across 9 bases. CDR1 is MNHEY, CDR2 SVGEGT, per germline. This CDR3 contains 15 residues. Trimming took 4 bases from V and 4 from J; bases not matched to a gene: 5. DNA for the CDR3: TGTGCCAGCAGTTCGGGACAGGGCGTATACAATGAGCAGTTCTTC. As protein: CASSSGQGVYNEQFF.

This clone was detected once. CDR3 loop: CASSHNRNEPQHF. Written as DNA, the CDR3 is TGTGCCAGTAGTCACAATCGTAATGAGCCCCAGCATTTT. The V gene is TRBV19, the J gene TRBJ1-5; D is undetermined. The V and J ends lost 5 bases and 8 bases respectively, with 13 bases between them. The germline CDR1 and CDR2 sequences are LNHDA and SQIVND (reference sequence). The CDR3 totals 13 residues.

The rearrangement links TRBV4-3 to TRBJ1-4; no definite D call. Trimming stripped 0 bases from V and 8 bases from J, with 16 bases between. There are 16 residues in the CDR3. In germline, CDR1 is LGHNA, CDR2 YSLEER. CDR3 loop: CASSQEREGGPEKLFF. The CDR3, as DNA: TGCGCCAGCAGCCAAGAAAGGGAGGGAGGGCCCGAAAAACTGTTTTTT.

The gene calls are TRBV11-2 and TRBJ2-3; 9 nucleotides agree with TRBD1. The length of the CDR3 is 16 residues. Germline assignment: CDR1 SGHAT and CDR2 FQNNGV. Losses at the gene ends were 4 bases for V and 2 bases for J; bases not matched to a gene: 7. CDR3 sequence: CASSSIRDRDTDTQYF. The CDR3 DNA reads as TGTGCCAGCAGCTCGATCCGGGACAGGGACACAGATACGCAGTATTTT. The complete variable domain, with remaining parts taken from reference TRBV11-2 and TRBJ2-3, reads EAGVAQSPRYKIIEKRQSVAFWCNPISGHATLYWYQQILGQGPKLLIQFQNNGVVDDSQLPKDRFSAERLKGVDSTLKIQPAKLEDSAVYLCASSSIRDRDTDTQYFGPGTRLTVL.

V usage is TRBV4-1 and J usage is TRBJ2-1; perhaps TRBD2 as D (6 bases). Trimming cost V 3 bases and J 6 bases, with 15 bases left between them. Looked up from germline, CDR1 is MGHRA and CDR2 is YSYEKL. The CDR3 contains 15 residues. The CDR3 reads CASSQIPGTGNEQFF. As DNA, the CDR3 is TGCGCCAGCAGCCAGATCCCCGGGACTGGCAATGAGCAGTTCTTC.

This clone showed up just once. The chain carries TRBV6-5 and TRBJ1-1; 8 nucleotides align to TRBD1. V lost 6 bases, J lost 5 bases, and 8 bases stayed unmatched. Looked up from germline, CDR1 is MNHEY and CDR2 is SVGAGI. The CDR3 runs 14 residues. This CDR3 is CASRVDRGRTEAFF. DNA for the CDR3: TGTGCCAGCAGGGTCGACAGGGGAAGGACTGAAGCTTTCTTT.

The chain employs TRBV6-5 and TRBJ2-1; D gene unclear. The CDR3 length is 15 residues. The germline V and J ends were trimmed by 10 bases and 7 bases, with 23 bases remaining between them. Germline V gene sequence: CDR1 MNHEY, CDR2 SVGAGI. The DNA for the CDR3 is TGTGCCACCGAGGTAGTCCCGGGTCTGCGGAATGAGCAGTTCTTC. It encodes CATEVVPGLRNEQFF.

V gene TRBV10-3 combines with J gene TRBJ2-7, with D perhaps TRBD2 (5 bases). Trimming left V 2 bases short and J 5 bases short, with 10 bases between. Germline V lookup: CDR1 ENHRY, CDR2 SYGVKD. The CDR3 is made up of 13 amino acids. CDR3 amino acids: CAISEGSAHEQYF. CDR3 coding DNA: TGTGCCATCAGTGAGGGGAGCGCCCACGAGCAGTACTTC.